This T cell receptor beta chain was found in a study of cytomegalovirus exposure and HLA in healthy donors. The PCR ran on 60 Vbeta and 13 Jbeta primers. The assay was immunoSEQ multiplex PCR, and TCRdb's table has in-frame clones only and misses some. The record lists some 130,000 clones, of which the ten most abundant hold roughly 1.7%. The sequence came from a woman in her thirties or forties in good health and CMV-seropositive. Sequencing was done on a sample of PBMCs.

The CDR3 DNA sequence: TGTGCCAGCAGTTTTGGTGGACAGGACGAGGCTTTCTTT. Translation: CASSFGGQDEAFF. The chain links TRBV27 to TRBJ1-1; TRBD1 matches 7 bases. The CDR3 runs 13 residues. From germline, CDR1 is MNHEY and CDR2 SMNVEV (reference sequence). After removal of 3 bases from V and 11 bases from J, the junction contained 9 bases not matched to a gene.